The present entry profiles one T cell receptor beta chain with its context. The antigen remains unidentified. TCRdb redid the calling of the RACE reads with MiXCR, one entry per CDR3 protein. The sample lists about 190,000 distinct CDR3 sequences; approximately 24% were seen once. This CDR3 is 15 amino acids long. Germline CDR1 is SGHRS and CDR2 is YFSETQ. V gave up 3 bases and J gave up 4 bases; unmatched junction bases: 5. These data are taken from a study of human T cells and chemical hapten exposure. Study at large: Across the whole study, which lasted roughly 24 weeks, patients were given diphenylcyclopropenone on the scalp once a week. Notes on the study in general: Healthy people's immune response may differ from that of the donors, who had alopecia.

Indicated time point: patch test 3, about 24 weeks after DPC sensitization. Treatment given: therapeutic diphenylcyclopropenone sensitization with weekly scalp DPC. The sequencing here drew on whole blood, taken in connection with sensitization to the hapten diphenylcyclopropenone (DPC). The chain joins TRBV5-1 to TRBJ1-1, with TRBD1 matching over 11 bases. The TCR sequence derives from a woman aged 40 to 50 with alopecia areata. Some clones in this sample may be carry-over from other donors' samples. The DNA for the CDR3 is TGCGCCAGCAGCTACCGGACAGGGGGCGGCACTGAAGCTTTCTTT. This encodes CASSYRTGGGTEAFF.